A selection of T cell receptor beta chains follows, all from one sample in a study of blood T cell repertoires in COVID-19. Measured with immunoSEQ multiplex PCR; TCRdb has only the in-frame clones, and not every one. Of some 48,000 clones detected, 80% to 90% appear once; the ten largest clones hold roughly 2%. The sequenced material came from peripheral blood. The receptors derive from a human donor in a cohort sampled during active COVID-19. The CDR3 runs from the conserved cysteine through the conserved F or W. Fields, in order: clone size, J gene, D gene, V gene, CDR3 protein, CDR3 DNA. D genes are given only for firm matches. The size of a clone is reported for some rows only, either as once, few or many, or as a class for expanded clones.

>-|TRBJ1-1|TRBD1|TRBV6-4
CASSAHQGAGEAFF
TGTGCCAGCAGCGCACATCAGGGGGCTGGTGAAGCTTTCTTT
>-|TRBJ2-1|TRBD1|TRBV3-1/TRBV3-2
CASSQGTGVGIYNEQFF
TGTGCCAGCAGCCAAGGGACAGGAGTAGGAATTTACAATGAGCAGTTCTTC
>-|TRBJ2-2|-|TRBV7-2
CASRFLAGPGELFF
TGTGCCAGCAGGTTTCTCGCGGGGCCCGGGGAGCTGTTTTTT
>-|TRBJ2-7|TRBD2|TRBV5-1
CASSLAGRANEQYF
TGCGCCAGCAGCTTGGCCGGGAGGGCCAACGAGCAGTACTTC
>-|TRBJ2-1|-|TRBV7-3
CASSTSGRVSSYNEQFF
TGTGCCAGCAGCACGAGCGGAAGGGTAAGCTCCTACAATGAGCAGTTCTTC
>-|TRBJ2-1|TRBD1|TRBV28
CASRPGGLNEQFF
TGTGCCAGCAGACCAGGGGGCCTCAATGAGCAGTTCTTC
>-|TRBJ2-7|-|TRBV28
CASSTEYEQYF
TGTGCCAGCAGCACAGAGTACGAGCAGTACTTC
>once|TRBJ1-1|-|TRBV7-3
CASSLIGGMNTEAFF
TGTGCCAGCAGCTTAATCGGCGGCATGAACACTGAAGCTTTCTTT
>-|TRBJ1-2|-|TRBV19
CASSIVGAGYTF
TGTGCCAGTAGTATAGTCGGAGCTGGCTACACCTTC
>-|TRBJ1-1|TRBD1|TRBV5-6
CASSRPGQGAVTEAFF
TGTGCCAGCAGCCGTCCGGGACAGGGGGCGGTTACTGAAGCTTTCTTT
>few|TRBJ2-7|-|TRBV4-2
CASSQDQASSSYEQYF
TGTGCCAGCAGCCAAGATCAGGCTAGCAGTTCCTACGAGCAGTACTTC
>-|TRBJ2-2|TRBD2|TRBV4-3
CASSQDRLAGGLSTGELFF
TGCGCCAGCAGCCAAGATCGACTAGCGGGGGGGCTGAGCACCGGGGAGCTGTTTTTT
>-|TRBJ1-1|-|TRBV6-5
CASSYRRQMNTEAFF
TGTGCCAGCAGTTATCGTAGACAGATGAACACTGAAGCTTTCTTT
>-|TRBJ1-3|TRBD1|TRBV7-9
CASTTTGIRENTIYF
TGTGCCAGCACGACGACAGGGATTCGCGAAAACACCATATATTTT
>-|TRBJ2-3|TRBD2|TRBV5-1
CASSPYSSGRGTDTQYF
TGCGCCAGCAGCCCCTACTCTAGCGGGAGAGGCACAGATACGCAGTATTTT
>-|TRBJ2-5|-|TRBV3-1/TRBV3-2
CASSQYFGQGETQYF
TGTGCCAGCAGCCAATATTTCGGGCAGGGGGAGACCCAGTACTTC
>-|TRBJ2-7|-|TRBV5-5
CASSLKGGEEEEQYF
TGTGCCAGCTCCCTCAAGGGAGGCGAGGAGGAGGAGCAGTACTTC
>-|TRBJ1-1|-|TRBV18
CASSPRHTDPEEAFF
TGTGCCAGCTCACCAAGACATACCGATCCAGAGGAAGCTTTCTTT
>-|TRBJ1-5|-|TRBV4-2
CASSQDSSRGGSNQPQHF
TGTGCCAGCAGCCAAGATAGTTCCCGGGGAGGGTCCAATCAGCCCCAGCATTTT
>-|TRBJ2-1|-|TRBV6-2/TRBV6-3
CASSSPAGWNEQFF
TGTGCCAGCAGTTCTCCGGCCGGGTGGAATGAGCAGTTCTTC
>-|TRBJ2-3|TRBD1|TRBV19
CASTHRGLGTDTQYF
TGTGCCAGTACACACAGGGGGCTTGGCACAGATACGCAGTATTTT
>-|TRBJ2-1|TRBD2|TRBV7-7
CASSLEPSGEGNEQFF
TGTGCCAGCAGCTTAGAACCTAGCGGGGAGGGCAATGAGCAGTTCTTC
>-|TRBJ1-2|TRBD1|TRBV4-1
CASSQVRTGHYGYTF
TGCGCCAGCAGCCAAGTGAGGACAGGGCACTATGGCTACACCTTC
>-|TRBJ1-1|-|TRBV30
CAWASGDNTEAFF
TGTGCCTGGGCAAGCGGGGATAACACTGAAGCTTTCTTT